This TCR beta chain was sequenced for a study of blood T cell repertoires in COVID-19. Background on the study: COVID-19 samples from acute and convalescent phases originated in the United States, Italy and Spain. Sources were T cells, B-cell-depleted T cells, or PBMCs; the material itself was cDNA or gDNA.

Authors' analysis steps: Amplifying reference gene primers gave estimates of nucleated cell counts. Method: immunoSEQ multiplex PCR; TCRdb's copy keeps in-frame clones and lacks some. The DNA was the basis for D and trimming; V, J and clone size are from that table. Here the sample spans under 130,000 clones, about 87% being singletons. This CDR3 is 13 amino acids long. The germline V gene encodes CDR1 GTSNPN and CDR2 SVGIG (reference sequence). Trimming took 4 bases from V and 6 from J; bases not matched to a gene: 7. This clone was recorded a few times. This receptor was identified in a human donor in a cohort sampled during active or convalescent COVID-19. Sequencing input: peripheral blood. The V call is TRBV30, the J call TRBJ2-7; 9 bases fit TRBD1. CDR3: CAWKGTGFGEQYF. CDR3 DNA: TGTGCCTGGAAAGGGACAGGGTTCGGCGAGCAGTACTTC.